This TCR beta chain emerged from a study of T cell responses to AZD1222 COVID-19 vaccine. Study details: Second-dose recipients at about 4 or about 12 weeks were treated as one pooled group.

On this clone: Its target is not known.

The CDR3 sequence is 15 residues long. Germline V gene data show CDR1 as SGHNT and CDR2 as YYREEE (reference sequence). Trimming took 4 bases from V and 0 from J, leaving 11 bases between them. Study findings and constraints: Spike-wide vaccine-associated CD4 TCRs dominated at 160-218 and 743-854.

Here immunoSEQ multiplex PCR was the method, and the copy in TCRdb shows in-frame clones only, minus some. The table shows 140,000 to 150,000 clones, with 92% occurring only once. The clonotype originates from an adult in good health. The sequencing used peripheral blood, collected on day 0 of AZD1222 vaccination. The chain joins TRBV5-4 to TRBJ2-1; D possibly corresponds to TRBD2 (6 bases). The CDR3 coding sequence is TGTGCCAGCAGCGGCGGGGTGTACTCCTACAATGAGCAGTTCTTC. It encodes CASSGGVYSYNEQFF.